This TCR beta chain was recovered during a study of shared clonotypes between healthy human individuals. Germline CDR1 MDHEN, CDR2 SYDVKM. The trim removed 6 bases at V and 4 bases at J, leaving 8 bases unmatched. This CDR3 spans 16 amino acids. On this clone: Other nucleotide sequences from this sample produce the same CDR3.

Healthy adults negative for HIV, lacking recent acute infections or vaccinations, served as donors. In the original processing: ImmunoSEQ sequences covered only the junction and lacked quality scores; filtering therefore differed. Clones were sequenced by immunoSEQ multiplex PCR, and TCRdb holds only the in-frame ones, with some missing. The V and J calls and clone size were taken over from that table, and D and trimming were inferred from the DNA. The sample includes 550,000 to 600,000 clones, 70% to 80% seen only once; the top ten take approximately 12%. Sequenced material: PBMCs. The sequence was obtained from a woman aged 40 to 55 in good health. Some clones in this sample may be carry-over from other donors' samples. V gene TRBV28 combines with J gene TRBJ2-2; TRBD2 aligns across 10 bases. CDR3: CASSPSGRARTGELFF. DNA of the CDR3: TGTGCCAGCAGCCCGAGCGGGAGGGCCCGCACCGGGGAGCTGTTTTTT.